This T cell receptor beta chain was obtained from a study of blood T cell repertoires in COVID-19. Study details: PBMCs, B-cell-depleted T cells, or T cells were the source of the cDNA or gDNA that made up the material.

J was trimmed by 3 bases and V by 2 bases; bases with no gene match: 3. The CDR3 runs 14 residues. Germline CDR1 reads MDHEN; CDR2 reads SYDVKM. Participants came from about 23 US areas, aged about 18 to 89 years. TCRdb's copy holds only in-frame clones and misses some; the assay was immunoSEQ multiplex PCR. Seen here are 140,000 or so clones, just under 85% observed once, and the top ten hold 3.4%. The origin of this receptor is a woman aged 45-65 years with acute COVID-19. Specimen: PBMCs or T cells enriched from blood (not recorded which). The chain has TRBV28 and TRBJ2-7, with 8 bases matching TRBD1. In DNA form, the CDR3 reads TGTGCCAGCAGTTTACCAGGGGGCATCTACGAGCAGTACTTC. Its translation: CASSLPGGIYEQYF. Filled out from reference TRBV28 and TRBJ2-7, the complete variable domain reads DVKVTQSSRYLVKRTGEKVFLECVQDMDHENMFWYRQDPGLGLRLIYFSYDVKMKEKGDIPEGYSVSREKKERFSLILESASTNQTSMYLCASSLPGGIYEQYFGPGTRLTVT.